This T cell receptor beta chain is drawn from a study of T cells in Graves' hyperthyroidism and ophthalmopathy. Overall study results and limits: Most expanded thyroid clonotypes above 0.001 also appeared in blood.

Germline V gene lookup returns CDR1 SGHTA and CDR2 FQGNSA. The CDR3 is made up of 13 amino acids. V was pared by 5 bases and J by 5 bases, with 13 bases between. This clonotype was found many times. What it binds is unknown. RNA transcripts gave rise to amplified TCR beta CDR3 regions. Using the HTBI primer set, a first-round RT-PCR was run on the TCR CDR3. Each CDR3 protein gets one entry after TCRdb re-called the multiplex PCR reads with MiXCR. The sample holds more than 500,000 distinct CDR3 sequences, about 16% seen once. Duration under 3 months, a NOSPECS grade of at least 4, and a Clinical Activity Score of at least 3 characterized the ophthalmopathy patients. Exclusion followed for patients with uncontrolled infection, other autoimmune disease, pregnancy or lactation.

The origin of this receptor is a woman in her twenties or thirties with Graves' ophthalmopathy. Input material: blood. J is TRBJ2-7 and V is TRBV7-2; D is unclear. CDR3 in DNA: TGTGCCAGCAGCCCATATAGTAGTAACGAGCAGTACTTC. Translating gives CASSPYSSNEQYF.